The source of this T cell receptor (beta chain) is a study of shared clonotypes between healthy human individuals. J lost 0 bases, V lost 9 bases, and 17 bases had no gene match. The CDR3 totals 18 residues. Per the germline V gene, CDR1 is LNHDA and CDR2 is SQIVND (reference sequence). Across several immunoSEQ plates, the genomic DNA of each subset was split evenly. Profiling relied on immunoSEQ multiplex PCR, and the TCRdb table lists in-frame clones only, not all of them. Of about 590,000 clones in the sample, 95% to 96% are singletons; the top ten hold 0.095% to 0.12%. Positively selected for CCR7, the CD45RO-negative cells used as naive CD8 cells excluded terminally differentiated effector memory CD45RA+ cells.

The chain is built from TRBV19 and TRBJ1-3; 7 positions agree with TRBD1. Material for sequencing was naive CD8+ T cells sorted from blood. The receptor was derived from a woman in her twenties or thirties in good health. The CDR3 is CASQMRGLSAFSGNTIYF. The CDR3 DNA reads TGTGCCAGCCAAATGAGGGGGCTCAGTGCCTTCTCTGGAAACACCATATATTTT.